Shown below are 19 T cell receptor beta chains from a single sample sequenced in a study of T cell responses to AZD1222 COVID-19 vaccine (dated by TCRdb to about 2021). The time point label here, explained by the study, means: baseline before first vaccination. The receptor library was made with the immunoSEQ multiplex PCR assay. Imported from immuneACCESS, the table was reduced by TCRdb to in-frame sequences with V and J called. These copies leave out some clones; in studies compared against another copy, an unresolved V gene accounts for under half, and the cause of the remainder is not known. In all, the sample holds approximately 110,000 clones, and roughly 91% of those were seen once. The ten biggest clones cover 4.4% of the sample. The material sequenced was peripheral blood, taken on day 0 of AZD1222 vaccination. The receptors stem from an adult in good health.

The J gene is TRBJ1-5, the V gene TRBV4-2; 10 nucleotides line up with TRBD1. The length of the CDR3 is 15 residues. From germline, CDR1 is LGHNA and CDR2 YNFKEQ. V shed 3 bases and J 5 bases; nucleotides not matched to a gene: 4. The CDR3 nucleotides are TGTGCCAGCAGCCAGAGAGGGACAGGGGATCAGCCCCAGCATTTT. Amino acid sequence: CASSQRGTGDQPQHF.

This chain uses TRBV28 with TRBJ1-2, with D maybe TRBD1 (5 bases). Germline assignment: CDR1 MDHEN and CDR2 SYDVKM. Trimming left V 4 bases short and J 1 base short, with 7 bases between. The CDR3 loop spans 13 amino acids. The CDR3 spells CASSYQGNYGYTF. As DNA, the CDR3 is TGTGCCAGCAGTTATCAGGGTAACTATGGCTACACCTTC.

The rearrangement joins TRBV2 to TRBJ2-6; TRBD1 might be the D (6 bases). The CDR3 length is 16 residues. Germline CDR1 reads SNHLY; CDR2 reads FYNNEI. Trimming pared 8 bases from V and 2 bases from J, leaving 16 bases between. The CDR3 nucleotides read TGTGCCAGCGGCGAACAGGGTGCGACTGGGGCCAACGTCCTGACTTTC. Protein product: CASGEQGATGANVLTF.

This CDR3 is CASSFTGELFF. For the CDR3, the DNA is TGTGCCAGCAGTTTCACCGGGGAGCTGTTTTTT. The chain is built from TRBV6-5 and TRBJ2-2, with unresolved D. The CDR3 is made up of 11 amino acids. Trimming shortened V by 4 bases and J by 4 bases, and 1 base separated the two germline ends. Germline V gene data show CDR1 as MNHEY and CDR2 as SVGAGI.

This chain uses TRBV7-8 with TRBJ1-5; D call uncertain. The CDR3 has 13 residues. Germline V gives CDR1 SGHVS, CDR2 FQNEAQ. Trimming shortened V by 5 bases and J by 5 bases, and 10 bases separated the two germline ends. The CDR3 sequence is CASSLMVYQPQHF. The CDR3, as DNA: TGTGCCAGCAGCCTAATGGTATATCAGCCCCAGCATTTT.

The chain carries TRBV5-1 and TRBJ1-1, with unresolved D. Germline V lookup: CDR1 SGHRS, CDR2 YFSETQ. Trimming took off 0 bases at V and 10 bases at J, with 10 bases between the two ends. The CDR3 extends over 12 amino acids. The CDR3 region has the DNA TGCGCCAGCAGCTTGGTGTCAGGAGTAGCTTTCTTT. Protein product: CASSLVSGVAFF.

Here the CDR3 reads CANNLEGWEEAFF. The CDR3 DNA reads as TGTGCCAACAACCTAGAGGGGTGGGAAGAAGCTTTCTTT. This chain uses TRBV11-3 with TRBJ1-1; a weak D match, TRBD1 (5 bases). V dropped 10 bases and J dropped 8 bases, with 20 bases sitting between them. This CDR3 contains 13 residues. Germline V gives CDR1 SGHNT, CDR2 YENEEA.

CDR3 sequence: CASSPQRNGYTF. CDR3 in DNA: TGTGCCAGCAGCCCACAGAGAAATGGCTACACCTTC. The rearrangement uses TRBV12-3 or TRBV12-4 and TRBJ1-2; D is undetermined. CDR3 size: 12 residues. The V end was cut by 6 bases, the J end by 6 bases, with 11 bases between.

The chain joins TRBV6-5 to TRBJ1-3; the D is unclear. Germline-derived CDR1 and CDR2 are MNHEY and SVGAGI. This CDR3 has 12 residues. V lost 5 bases, J lost 6 bases, and 8 bases lay in between. CDR3 bases: TGTGCCAGCAGTAAGGGCCAAAACACCATATATTTT. Translating gives CASSKGQNTIYF.

The V and J genes are TRBV19 and TRBJ1-1; weak D call: TRBD1 (6 bases). The germline V gene has CDR1 LNHDA and CDR2 SQIVND (reference sequence). Between the trimmed V and J ends, which lost 5 bases and 3 bases, there was a span of 13 bases. The CDR3 is made up of 14 amino acids. The CDR3 region is CASSLQGRDTEAFF. CDR3 bases: TGTGCCAGTAGTCTTCAGGGGAGGGACACTGAAGCTTTCTTT.

CDR3 coding DNA: TGTGCCAGTAGTTCAAACAGGGGGCGAGGAGAGACCCAGTACTTC. Translating gives CASSSNRGRGETQYF. This chain uses TRBV19 with TRBJ2-5; TRBD1 aligns across 9 bases. The CDR3 is 15 amino acids. The trim removed 5 bases at V and 4 bases at J, leaving 8 bases unmatched. Germline loops: CDR1 LNHDA, CDR2 SQIVND (reference sequence).

This CDR3 reads CASSYSGRANQPQHF. The CDR3 DNA reads as TGTGCCAGCAGTTACTCGGGCAGGGCCAATCAGCCCCAGCATTTT. The gene calls are TRBV6-5 and TRBJ1-5, with TRBD1 as a possible D gene (5 bases). Germline V gives CDR1 MNHEY, CDR2 SVGAGI. V lost 0 bases, J lost 3 bases, and 9 bases lay in between. This CDR3 contains 15 residues.

The chain has TRBV6-5 and TRBJ1-2; 10 bases are shared with TRBD1. The J segment lost 7 bases and the V segment lost 4 bases, leaving 3 bases of the junction unmatched. CDR3 size: 13 residues. Germline V gene lookup returns CDR1 MNHEY and CDR2 SVGAGI. The CDR3 reads CASSSGQGFGYTF. Here the CDR3 DNA reads TGTGCCAGCAGTTCGGGACAGGGGTTTGGCTACACCTTC.

This chain links TRBV28 with TRBJ2-2; no definite D call. This CDR3 comprises 11 residues. CDR1 MDHEN and CDR2 SYDVKM come from the germline V gene. Trimming pared 1 base from V and 9 bases from J, leaving 3 bases between. The CDR3 DNA is TGTGCCAGCAGTTTATCCCGGGAGCTGTTTTTT. It encodes CASSLSRELFF.

The chain is built from TRBV28 and TRBJ1-4; TRBD1 might be the D (5 bases). This CDR3 is 16 amino acids long. Trimming removed 10 bases from V and 14 bases from J, with 32 bases in between. Germline assignment: CDR1 MDHEN and CDR2 SYDVKM. CDR3 amino acids: CATRGTDPVMKKVLFF. The CDR3 DNA is TGTGCCACCCGCGGGACGGATCCAGTAATGAAAAAAGTGCTGTTTTTT.

J is TRBJ2-1 and V is TRBV18; 7 bases align to TRBD1. Looked up from germline, CDR1 is KGHSH and CDR2 is LQKENI. The CDR3 spans 14 residues. V lost 7 bases to trimming and J lost 1 base; unmatched junction nucleotides: 4. CDR3 region: CASCLTGSYNEQFF. The CDR3 DNA is TGTGCCAGCTGTTTGACAGGGTCCTACAATGAGCAGTTCTTC.

DNA of the CDR3: TGTGCCAGCAGTTCGCAGGGGGCGGTTTTCTATGGCTACACCTTC. Its translation is CASSSQGAVFYGYTF. The chain uses TRBV6-6 and TRBJ1-2; 8 bases are a match to TRBD1. This CDR3 spans 15 amino acids. Germline loops: CDR1 MNHNY, CDR2 SVGAGI (reference sequence). V lost 4 bases and J lost 4; bases outside the gene matches: 8.

The V gene is TRBV4-1, the J gene TRBJ2-7; the match to TRBD2 covers 12 bases. CDR1 and CDR2 from the germline V gene are MGHRA and YSYEKL. This CDR3 contains 16 residues. V lost 1 base and J lost 1; bases outside the gene matches: 2. CDR3 nucleotides: TGCGCCAGCAGCCAAGCCGGGACTAGCGGGTCCTACGAGCAGTACTTC. Residues: CASSQAGTSGSYEQYF.

The rearrangement joins TRBV14 to TRBJ1-2; possibly TRBD1 for D (5 bases). The V gene lost 0 bases and the J gene lost 4 bases, with 12 bases spanning the gap. CDR1 and CDR2 from the germline V gene are SGHDN and FVKESK. This CDR3 region has 15 residues. CDR3 loop: CASSQDVGQAYGYTF. The DNA for the CDR3 is TGTGCCAGCAGCCAAGATGTGGGGCAGGCCTATGGCTACACCTTC.